This T cell receptor beta chain was profiled in a study of T cells in Graves' hyperthyroidism and ophthalmopathy. Study results and limitations: Clonotypes that were expanded in thyroid above 0.001 mostly appeared in blood too.

Patients aged 18 to 65 with hyperthyroidism were newly diagnosed, with duration under 2 months. Exclusion followed for patients with uncontrolled infection, other autoimmune disease, pregnancy or lactation. Blood dates from first hyperthyroidism diagnosis, before any ophthalmopathy symptoms. Details on this clonotype: Antigen unknown.

Amplification of TCR beta CDR3 regions was performed using RNA transcripts as template. The primer set for the first-round RT-PCR of the TCR CDR3 was HTBI. Each CDR3 protein gets one entry after TCRdb re-called the multiplex PCR reads with MiXCR. Of about 360,000 distinct CDR3 sequences listed, less than 20% are singletons. The receptor was isolated from a woman in her late teens or twenties with Graves' hyperthyroidism that later progressed to Graves' ophthalmopathy. The sample was blood.

CDR3 nucleotides: TGTGCCAGCAGTTTTGGTTGGGACAGCAATCAGCCCCAGCATTTT. Translating gives CASSFGWDSNQPQHF. The gene calls are TRBV28 and TRBJ1-5; TRBD1 is a possible D gene (5 bases). Trimming left V 3 bases short and J 1 base short, with 10 bases between. There are 15 residues in the CDR3. Germline assignment: CDR1 MDHEN and CDR2 SYDVKM.